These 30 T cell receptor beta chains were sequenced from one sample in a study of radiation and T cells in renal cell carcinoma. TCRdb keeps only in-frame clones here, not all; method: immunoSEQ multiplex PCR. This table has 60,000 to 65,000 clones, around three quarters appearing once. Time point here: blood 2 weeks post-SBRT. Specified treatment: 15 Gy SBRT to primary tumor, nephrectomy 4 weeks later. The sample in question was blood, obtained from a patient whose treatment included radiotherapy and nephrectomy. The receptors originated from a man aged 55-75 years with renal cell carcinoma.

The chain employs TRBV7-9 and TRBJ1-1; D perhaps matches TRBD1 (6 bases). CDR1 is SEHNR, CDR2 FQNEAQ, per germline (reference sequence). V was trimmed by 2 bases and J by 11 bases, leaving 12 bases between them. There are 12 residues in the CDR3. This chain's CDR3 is CASSLPRDMAFF. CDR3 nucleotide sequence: TGTGCCAGCAGCTTACCCCGGGACATGGCTTTCTTT.

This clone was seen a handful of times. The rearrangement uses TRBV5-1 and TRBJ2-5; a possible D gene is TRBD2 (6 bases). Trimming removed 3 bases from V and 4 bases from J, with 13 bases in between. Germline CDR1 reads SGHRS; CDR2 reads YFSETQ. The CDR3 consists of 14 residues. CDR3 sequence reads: CASSYGGRRETQYF. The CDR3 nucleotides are TGCGCCAGCAGCTACGGGGGACGAAGAGAGACCCAGTACTTC.

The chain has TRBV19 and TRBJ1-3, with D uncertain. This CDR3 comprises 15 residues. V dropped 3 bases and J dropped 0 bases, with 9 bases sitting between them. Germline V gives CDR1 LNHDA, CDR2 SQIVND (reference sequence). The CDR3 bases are TGTGCCAGTAGTATTCTGACTGGCTCTGGAAACACCATATATTTT. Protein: CASSILTGSGNTIYF.

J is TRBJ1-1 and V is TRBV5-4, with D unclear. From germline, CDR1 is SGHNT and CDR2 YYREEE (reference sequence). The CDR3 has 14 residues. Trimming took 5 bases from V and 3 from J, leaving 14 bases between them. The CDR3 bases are TGTGCCAGCAGGTATGGGAGTAAGGACACTGAAGCTTTCTTT. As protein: CASRYGSKDTEAFF.

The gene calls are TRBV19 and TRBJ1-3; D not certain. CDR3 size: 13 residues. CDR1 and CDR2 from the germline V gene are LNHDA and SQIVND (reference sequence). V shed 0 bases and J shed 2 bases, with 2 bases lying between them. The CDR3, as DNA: TGTGCCAGTAGTATAGACCCTGGAAACACCATATATTTT. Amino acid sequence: CASSIDPGNTIYF.

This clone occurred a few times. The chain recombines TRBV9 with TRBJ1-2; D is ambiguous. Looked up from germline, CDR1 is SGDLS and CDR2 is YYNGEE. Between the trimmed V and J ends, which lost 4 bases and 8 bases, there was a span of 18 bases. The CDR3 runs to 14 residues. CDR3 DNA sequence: TGTGCCAGCAGCACGGACGGGAGGTGGGCCGGCTACACCTTC. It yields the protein CASSTDGRWAGYTF.

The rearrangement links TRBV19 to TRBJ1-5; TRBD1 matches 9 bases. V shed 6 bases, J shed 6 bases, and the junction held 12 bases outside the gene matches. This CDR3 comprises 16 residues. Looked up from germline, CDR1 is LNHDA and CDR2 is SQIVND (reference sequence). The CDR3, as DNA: TGTGCCAGTAGGAGGGACAGGGACCTCAGGGGTCAGCCCCAGCATTTT. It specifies CASRRDRDLRGQPQHF.

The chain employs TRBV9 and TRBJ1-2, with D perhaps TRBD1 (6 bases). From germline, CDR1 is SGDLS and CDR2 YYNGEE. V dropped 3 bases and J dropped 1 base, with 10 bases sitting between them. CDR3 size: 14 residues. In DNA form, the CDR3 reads TGTGCCAGCAGCGCCGGACAGAATAACTATGGCTACACCTTC. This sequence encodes CASSAGQNNYGYTF.

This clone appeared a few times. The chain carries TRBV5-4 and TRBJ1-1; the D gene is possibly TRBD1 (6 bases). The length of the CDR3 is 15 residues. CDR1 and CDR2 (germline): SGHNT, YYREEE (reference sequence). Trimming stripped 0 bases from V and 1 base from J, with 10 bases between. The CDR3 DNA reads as TGTGCCAGCAGCTTGGAAGGGGGGCGGAACACTGAAGCTTTCTTT. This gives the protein CASSLEGGRNTEAFF.

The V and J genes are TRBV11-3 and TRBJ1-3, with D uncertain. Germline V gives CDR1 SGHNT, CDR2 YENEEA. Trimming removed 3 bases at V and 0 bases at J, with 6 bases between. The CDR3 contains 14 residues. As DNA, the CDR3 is TGTGCCAGCAGCTTGGGGAGCTCTGGAAACACCATATATTTT. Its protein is CASSLGSSGNTIYF.

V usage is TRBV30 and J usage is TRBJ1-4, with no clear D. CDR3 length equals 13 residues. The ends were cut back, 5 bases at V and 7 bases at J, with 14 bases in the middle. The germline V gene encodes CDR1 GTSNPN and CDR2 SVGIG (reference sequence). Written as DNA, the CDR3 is TGTGCCTGGGAATCCGGCGATTTTGAAAAACTGTTTTTT. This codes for CAWESGDFEKLFF.

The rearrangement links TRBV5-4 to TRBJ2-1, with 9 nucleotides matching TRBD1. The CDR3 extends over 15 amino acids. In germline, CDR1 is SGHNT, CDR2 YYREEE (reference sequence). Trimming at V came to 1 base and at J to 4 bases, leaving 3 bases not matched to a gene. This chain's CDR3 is CASSLSGQGYNEQFF. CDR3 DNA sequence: TGTGCCAGCAGCTTGTCTGGACAGGGGTACAATGAGCAGTTCTTC.

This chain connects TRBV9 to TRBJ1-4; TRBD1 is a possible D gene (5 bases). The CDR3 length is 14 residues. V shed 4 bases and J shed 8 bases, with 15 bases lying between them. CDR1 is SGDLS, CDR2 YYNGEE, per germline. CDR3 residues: CASSPWGEGEKLFF. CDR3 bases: TGTGCCAGCAGCCCATGGGGAGAGGGGGAAAAACTGTTTTTT.

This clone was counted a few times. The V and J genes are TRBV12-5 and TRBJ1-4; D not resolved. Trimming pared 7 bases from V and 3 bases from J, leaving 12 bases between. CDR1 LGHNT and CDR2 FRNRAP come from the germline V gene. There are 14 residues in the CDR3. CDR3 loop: CASAPPGPNEKLFF. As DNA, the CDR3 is TGTGCTAGTGCCCCCCCGGGCCCTAATGAAAAACTGTTTTTT.

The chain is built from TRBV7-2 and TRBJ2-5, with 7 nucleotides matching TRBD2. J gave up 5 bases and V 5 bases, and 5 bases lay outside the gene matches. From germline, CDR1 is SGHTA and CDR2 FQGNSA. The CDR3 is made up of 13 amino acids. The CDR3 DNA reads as TGTGCCAGCAGCCGATTCGGGGGGGAGACCCAGTACTTC. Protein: CASSRFGGETQYF.

DNA of the CDR3: TGTGCCAGCAGGAGGACTAGCGGGAGTCTCACCGGGGAGCTGTTTTTT. It translates to CASRRTSGSLTGELFF. The chain couples TRBV11-2 to TRBJ2-2; 13 positions agree with TRBD2. The CDR3 is 16 amino acids. Germline loops: CDR1 SGHAT, CDR2 FQNNGV. V gave up 6 bases and J gave up 4 bases; unmatched junction bases: 5.

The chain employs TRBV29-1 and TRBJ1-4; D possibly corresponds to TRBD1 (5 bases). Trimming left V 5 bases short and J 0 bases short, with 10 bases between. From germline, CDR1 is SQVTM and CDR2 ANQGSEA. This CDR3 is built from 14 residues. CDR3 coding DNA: TGCAGCGTTAAGACAGATGCAACTAATGAAAAACTGTTTTTT. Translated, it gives CSVKTDATNEKLFF.

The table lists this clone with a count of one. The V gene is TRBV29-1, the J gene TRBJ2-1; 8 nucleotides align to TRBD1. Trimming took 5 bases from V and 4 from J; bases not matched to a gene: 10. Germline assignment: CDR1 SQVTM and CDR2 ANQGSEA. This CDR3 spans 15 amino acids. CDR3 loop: CSVSPSGGAYNEQFF. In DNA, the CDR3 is TGCAGCGTTAGTCCCTCAGGGGGCGCTTACAATGAGCAGTTCTTC.

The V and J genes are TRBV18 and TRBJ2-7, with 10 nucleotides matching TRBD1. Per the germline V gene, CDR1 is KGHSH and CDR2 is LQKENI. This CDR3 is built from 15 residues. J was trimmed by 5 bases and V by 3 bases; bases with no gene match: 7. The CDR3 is CASSPRDRGNDEQYF. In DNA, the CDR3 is TGTGCCAGCTCACCCCGGGACAGGGGTAACGACGAGCAGTACTTC.

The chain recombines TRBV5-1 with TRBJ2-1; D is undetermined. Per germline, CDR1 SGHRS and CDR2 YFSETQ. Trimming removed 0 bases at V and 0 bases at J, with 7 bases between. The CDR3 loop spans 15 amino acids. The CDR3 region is CASSLDQSSYNEQFF. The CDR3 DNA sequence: TGCGCCAGCAGCTTGGACCAGAGCTCCTACAATGAGCAGTTCTTC.

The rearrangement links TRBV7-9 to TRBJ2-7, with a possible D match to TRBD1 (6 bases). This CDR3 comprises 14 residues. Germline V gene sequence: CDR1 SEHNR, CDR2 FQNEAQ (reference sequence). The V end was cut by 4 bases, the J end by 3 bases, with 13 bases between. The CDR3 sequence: CASSSDRSYYEQYF. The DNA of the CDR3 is TGTGCCAGCAGCTCTGACAGGTCATACTACGAGCAGTACTTC. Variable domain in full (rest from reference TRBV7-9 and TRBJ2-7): DTGVSQNPRHKITKRGQNVTFRCDPISEHNRLYWYRQTLGQGPEFLTYFQNEAQLEKSRLLSDRFSAERPKGSFSTLEIQRTEQGDSAMYLCASSSDRSYYEQYFGPGTRLTVT.

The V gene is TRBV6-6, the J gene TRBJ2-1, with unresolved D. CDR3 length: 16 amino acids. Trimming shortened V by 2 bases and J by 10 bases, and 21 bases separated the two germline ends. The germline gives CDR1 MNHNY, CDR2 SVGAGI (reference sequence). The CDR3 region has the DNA TGTGCCAGCAGTTACGTTGGAGCCCTTGGGAAGGAGGAGCAGTTCTTC. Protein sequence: CASSYVGALGKEEQFF.

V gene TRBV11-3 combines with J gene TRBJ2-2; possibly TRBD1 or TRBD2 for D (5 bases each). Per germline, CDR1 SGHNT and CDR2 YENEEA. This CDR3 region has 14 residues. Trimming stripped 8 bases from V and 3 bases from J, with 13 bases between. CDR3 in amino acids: CASEGARDTGELFF. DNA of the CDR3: TGTGCCAGCGAAGGGGCGCGGGACACCGGGGAGCTGTTTTTT.

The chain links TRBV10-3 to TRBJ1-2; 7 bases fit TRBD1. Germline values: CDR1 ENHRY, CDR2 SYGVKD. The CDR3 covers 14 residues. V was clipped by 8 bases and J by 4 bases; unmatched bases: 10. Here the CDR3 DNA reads TGTGCCATCGTTTCGGGGGAGGGGGCCTATGGCTACACCTTC. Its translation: CAIVSGEGAYGYTF.

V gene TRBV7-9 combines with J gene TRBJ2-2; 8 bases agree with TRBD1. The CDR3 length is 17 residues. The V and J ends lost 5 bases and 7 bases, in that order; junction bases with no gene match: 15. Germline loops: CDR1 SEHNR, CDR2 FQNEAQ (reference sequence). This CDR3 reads CASSDPFGQGIFGELFF. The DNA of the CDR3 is TGTGCCAGCAGCGACCCCTTCGGACAGGGAATTTTCGGGGAGCTGTTTTTT.

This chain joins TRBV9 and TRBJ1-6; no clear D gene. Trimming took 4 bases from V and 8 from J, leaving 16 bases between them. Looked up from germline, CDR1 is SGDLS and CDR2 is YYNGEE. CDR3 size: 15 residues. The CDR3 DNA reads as TGTGCCAGCAGCCCCCGGCGGGCAGATCATTCACCCCTCCACTTT. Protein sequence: CASSPRRADHSPLHF.

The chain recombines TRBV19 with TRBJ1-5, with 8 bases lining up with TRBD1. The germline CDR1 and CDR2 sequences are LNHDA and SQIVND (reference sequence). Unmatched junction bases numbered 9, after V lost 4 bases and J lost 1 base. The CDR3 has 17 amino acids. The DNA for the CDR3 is TGTGCCAGTAGTACCCCTACCGACAGGGGAAGCAATCAGCCCCAGCATTTT. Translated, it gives CASSTPTDRGSNQPQHF.

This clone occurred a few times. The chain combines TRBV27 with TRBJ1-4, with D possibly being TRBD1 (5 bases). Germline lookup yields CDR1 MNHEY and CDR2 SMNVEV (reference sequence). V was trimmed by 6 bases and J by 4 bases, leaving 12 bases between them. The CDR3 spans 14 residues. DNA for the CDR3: TGTGCCAGCAGGCCTGACAGTGGTAATGAAAAACTGTTTTTT. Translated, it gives CASRPDSGNEKLFF.

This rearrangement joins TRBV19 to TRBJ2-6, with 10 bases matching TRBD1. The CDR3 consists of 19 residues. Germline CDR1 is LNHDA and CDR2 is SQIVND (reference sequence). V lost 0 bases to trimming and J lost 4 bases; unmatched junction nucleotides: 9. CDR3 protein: CASSIDGGTGVAGANVLTF. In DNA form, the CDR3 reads TGTGCCAGTAGTATAGATGGTGGGACAGGGGTGGCAGGGGCCAACGTCCTGACTTTC.

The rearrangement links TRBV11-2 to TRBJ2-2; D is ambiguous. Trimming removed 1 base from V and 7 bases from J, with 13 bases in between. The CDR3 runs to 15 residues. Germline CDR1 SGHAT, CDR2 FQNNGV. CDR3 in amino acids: CASSLGPQLGGELFF. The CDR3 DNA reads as TGTGCCAGCAGCTTAGGCCCCCAGCTCGGCGGGGAGCTGTTTTTT.